This record concerns one T cell receptor beta chain sequence. Germline-derived CDR1 and CDR2 are MDHEN and SYDVKM. The ends were cut back, 6 bases at V and 7 bases at J, with 19 bases in the middle. The CDR3 is made up of 15 amino acids. This sample stems from a study of PD-1 blockade in classical Hodgkin lymphoma. Repertoires were generated with immunoSEQ multiplex PCR, while TCRdb's copy carries only in-frame clones and drops some. The table shows 30,000 to 35,000 clones, with approximately 90% occurring only once. Patients all relapsed after autologous stem cell transplantation, and there was variation in brentuximab vedotin exposure. CD4+ T cells were purified from thawed PBMCs by magnetic negative selection.

The chain has TRBV28 and TRBJ2-1; D might be TRBD2 (5 bases). The specimen was CD4+ T cells from blood, collected at baseline. The sequence came from a human donor with classical Hodgkin lymphoma. As DNA, the CDR3 is TGTGCCAGCAGCGACCCCCCCCGGGGTAGGAATGAGCAGTTCTTC. Translation: CASSDPPRGRNEQFF.